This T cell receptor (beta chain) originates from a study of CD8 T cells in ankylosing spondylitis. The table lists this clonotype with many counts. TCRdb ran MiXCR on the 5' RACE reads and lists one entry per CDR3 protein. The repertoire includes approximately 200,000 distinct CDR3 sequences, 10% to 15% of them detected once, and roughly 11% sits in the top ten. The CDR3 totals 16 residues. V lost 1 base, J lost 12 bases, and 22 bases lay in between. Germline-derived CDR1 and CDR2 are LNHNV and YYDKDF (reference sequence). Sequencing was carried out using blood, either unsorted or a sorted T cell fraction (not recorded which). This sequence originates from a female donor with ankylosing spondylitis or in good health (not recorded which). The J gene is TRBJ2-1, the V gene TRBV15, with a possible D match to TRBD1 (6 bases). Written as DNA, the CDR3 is TGTGCCACCAGCAGAGCGCCCTGGGACACCAACCAGGGGCAGTTCTTC. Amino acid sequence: CATSRAPWDTNQGQFF.